The next 30 T cell receptor beta chains were all read from a single sample in a study of beta chain features in type 1 diabetes. Expressed TCRB transcripts were sequenced, since all the RNA that had been isolated was reverse transcribed. Some clones are missing from TCRdb's copy, which holds only in-frame ones; the method was immunoSEQ multiplex PCR. Here the sample spans about 360,000 clones, over 10% being singletons. The sample was naive CD4+ T cells from blood. The receptors come from a man aged 18 to 29 in good health.

Only a few counts were recorded for this clone. The rearrangement joins TRBV30 to TRBJ1-2; D not certain. CDR1 and CDR2 (germline): GTSNPN, SVGIG (reference sequence). The V gene lost 0 bases and the J gene lost 8 bases, with 13 bases spanning the gap. The CDR3 totals 13 residues. The CDR3 loop reads CAWSVSAARGYTF. Here the CDR3 DNA reads TGTGCCTGGAGTGTCTCGGCGGCACGGGGCTACACCTTC.

The chain has TRBV28 and TRBJ2-6; perhaps TRBD1 as D (6 bases). The V end was cut by 5 bases, the J end by 3 bases, with 14 bases between. Looked up from germline, CDR1 is MDHEN and CDR2 is SYDVKM. There are 16 residues in the CDR3. The CDR3: CASSTPYRVGANVLTF. CDR3 DNA: TGTGCCAGCAGTACCCCTTACAGGGTTGGGGCCAACGTCCTGACTTTC. Variable domain in full (rest from reference TRBV28 and TRBJ2-6): DVKVTQSSRYLVKRTGEKVFLECVQDMDHENMFWYRQDPGLGLRLIYFSYDVKMKEKGDIPEGYSVSREKKERFSLILESASTNQTSMYLCASSTPYRVGANVLTFGAGSRLTVL.

V usage is TRBV28 and J usage is TRBJ2-5; 9 nucleotides line up with TRBD2. The CDR3 extends over 17 amino acids. Trimming removed 3 bases from V and 5 bases from J; junction bases left unmatched: 13. Per the germline V gene, CDR1 is MDHEN and CDR2 is SYDVKM. CDR3 sequence reads: CASSFGGRGGGRETQYF. CDR3 DNA: TGTGCCAGCAGTTTCGGTGGGCGCGGGGGGGGCCGGGAGACCCAGTACTTC. Full variable domain (outside the CDR3, taken from reference TRBV28 and TRBJ2-5): DVKVTQSSRYLVKRTGEKVFLECVQDMDHENMFWYRQDPGLGLRLIYFSYDVKMKEKGDIPEGYSVSREKKERFSLILESASTNQTSMYLCASSFGGRGGGRETQYFGPGTRLLVL.

The chain combines TRBV27 with TRBJ2-1; the match to TRBD1 covers 9 bases. This CDR3 spans 10 amino acids. J was trimmed by 15 bases and V by 8 bases; bases with no gene match: 5. CDR1 is MNHEY, CDR2 SMNVEV, per germline (reference sequence). The CDR3 region has the DNA TGTGCCAGCGGGACAGGGTATCGGTTCTTC. It encodes CASGTGYRFF.

This clone was seen a handful of times. The chain uses TRBV19 and TRBJ2-1; maybe TRBD1 (5 bases). The CDR3 runs 15 residues. V gave up 4 bases and J gave up 5 bases, with 15 bases separating them. Germline lookup yields CDR1 LNHDA and CDR2 SQIVND (reference sequence). In DNA, the CDR3 is TGTGCCAGTAGTACCACAGGTGTAAATGACAATGAGCAGTTCTTC. Amino acids: CASSTTGVNDNEQFF.

V gene TRBV14 combines with J gene TRBJ2-1; 16 bases line up with TRBD2. Germline CDR1 and CDR2: SGHDN and FVKESK. J was trimmed by 2 bases and V by 5 bases; bases with no gene match: 9. The CDR3 extends over 19 amino acids. As DNA, the CDR3 is TGTGCCAGCAGCGTACGCTCGGGACTAGCGGGAGGGCCCTACAATGAGCAGTTCTTC. This translates into CASSVRSGLAGGPYNEQFF. Drawing the rest from reference TRBV14 and TRBJ2-1, the complete variable domain is EAGVTQFPSHSVIEKGQTVTLRCDPISGHDNLYWYRRVMGKEIKFLLHFVKESKQDESGMPNNRFLAERTGGTYSTLKVQPAELEDSGVYFCASSVRSGLAGGPYNEQFFGPGTRLTVL.

The chain joins TRBV4-1 to TRBJ1-1; tentative D call: TRBD1 (6 bases). The CDR3 runs to 16 residues. With 5 bases removed from V and 2 bases from J, the gap between germline ends came to 18 bases. Per germline, CDR1 MGHRA and CDR2 YSYEKL. In DNA, the CDR3 is TGCGCCAGCAGCTATCTAGGGGGAACAGTAAACACTGAAGCTTTCTTT. Translating gives CASSYLGGTVNTEAFF.

This clone has only a few counts. J is TRBJ2-1 and V is TRBV7-9; the D gene is possibly TRBD1 (6 bases). In germline, CDR1 is SEHNR, CDR2 FQNEAQ (reference sequence). The length of the CDR3 is 13 residues. Trimming stripped 5 bases from V and 8 bases from J, with 13 bases between. The CDR3 spells CASSPGTYDEQFF. The CDR3 nucleotides read TGTGCCAGCAGCCCCGGGACATACGATGAGCAGTTCTTC.

This clone showed up just a few times. J is TRBJ2-5 and V is TRBV7-6; D remains ambiguous. Germline assignment: CDR1 SGHVS and CDR2 FNYEAQ. Trimming took 3 bases from V and 2 from J, leaving 16 bases between them. The CDR3 totals 16 residues. The CDR3 sequence: CASSFYVSPRQETQYF. The DNA for the CDR3 is TGTGCCAGCAGCTTCTATGTATCCCCTCGTCAAGAGACCCAGTACTTC.

The CDR3 nucleotides are TGTGCCAGCTCACCGGACAGGCTAACAGATACGCAGTATTTT. Protein product: CASSPDRLTDTQYF. This sequence joins TRBV18 and TRBJ2-3; 7 nucleotides agree with TRBD1. CDR1 and CDR2 from the germline V gene are KGHSH and LQKENI. V lost 3 bases and J lost 3; bases outside the gene matches: 3. The length of the CDR3 is 14 residues.

This chain links TRBV30 with TRBJ1-2, with 9 bases matching TRBD1. CDR1 is GTSNPN and CDR2 is SVGIG in the germline V gene (reference sequence). The CDR3 contains 13 residues. V shed 2 bases and J 6 bases; nucleotides not matched to a gene: 4. CDR3 nucleotide sequence: TGTGCCTGGAGTTTTGGACAGGGGCATGGCTACACCTTC. It codes for CAWSFGQGHGYTF.

This clone was counted a few times. V usage is TRBV29-1 and J usage is TRBJ2-7, with 9 nucleotides matching TRBD1. Per the germline V gene, CDR1 is SQVTM and CDR2 is ANQGSEA. Unmatched junction bases numbered 5, after V lost 1 base and J lost 4 bases. The CDR3 length is 14 residues. DNA of the CDR3: TGCAGCGTTGAAGCCGGGACAGGGACGTACGAGCAGTACTTC. It translates to CSVEAGTGTYEQYF.

The gene calls are TRBV6-4 and TRBJ1-2, with 8 nucleotides matching TRBD1. The CDR3 totals 14 residues. V gave up 4 bases and J gave up 3 bases; unmatched junction bases: 4. Germline-derived CDR1 and CDR2 are MRHNA and SNTAGT. CDR3 nucleotides: TGTGCCAGCAGTGCGGACAGGGCTGACTATGGCTACACCTTC. It translates to CASSADRADYGYTF.

This clone has more than one count but fewer than ten. The chain combines TRBV25-1 with TRBJ1-2, with D tentatively TRBD1 (6 bases). The CDR3 length is 14 residues. V gave up 3 bases and J gave up 8 bases, with 16 bases separating them. Germline V gene lookup returns CDR1 MGHDK and CDR2 SYGVNS. The CDR3, as DNA: TGTGCCAGCAGTGATGGGATCAGGGGATACGGCTACACCTTC. This sequence encodes CASSDGIRGYGYTF.

This clone has more than one count but fewer than ten. As DNA, the CDR3 is TGTGCCAGCTCCGACATCCAATGGGGGCCCCCTGAACCTGAAGCTTTCTTT. Translating gives CASSDIQWGPPEPEAFF. This chain links TRBV18 with TRBJ1-1, with D possibly matching TRBD1 (6 bases). Trimming stripped 6 bases from V and 6 bases from J, with 26 bases between. Germline loops: CDR1 KGHSH, CDR2 LQKENI. This CDR3 comprises 17 residues.

V and J are TRBV14 and TRBJ1-1, with D perhaps TRBD1 (6 bases). V was shortened by 6 bases and J by 2 bases, with 19 bases between the two germline ends. Looked up from germline, CDR1 is SGHDN and CDR2 is FVKESK. The CDR3 totals 16 residues. The CDR3 DNA sequence: TGTGCCAGCAGTCGTCTGAGGCAGGGGATTAACACTGAAGCTTTCTTT. The encoded protein is CASSRLRQGINTEAFF. The full variable domain, with the rest looked up from reference TRBV14 and TRBJ1-1, is EAGVTQFPSHSVIEKGQTVTLRCDPISGHDNLYWYRRVMGKEIKFLLHFVKESKQDESGMPNNRFLAERTGGTYSTLKVQPAELEDSGVYFCASSRLRQGINTEAFFGQGTRLTVV.

This clone was observed a few times. The rearrangement links TRBV6-5 to TRBJ2-7; 9 bases line up with TRBD1. There are 16 residues in the CDR3. The V gene's germline CDR1 is MNHEY and CDR2 SVGAGI. The ends lost 0 bases at V and 2 bases at J; junction bases unmatched: 5. The DNA for the CDR3 is TGTGCCAGCAGTTACTCTGGGACAGGGCAGACCTACGAGCAGTACTTC. Its protein product is CASSYSGTGQTYEQYF.

In its sample, this clone was seen a few times. This chain connects TRBV6-5 to TRBJ2-3; 14 bases map to TRBD2. Germline V gene lookup returns CDR1 MNHEY and CDR2 SVGAGI. The V segment lost 4 bases and the J segment 6 bases; nucleotides outside the gene matches: 3. This CDR3 has 15 residues. CDR3 loop: CASSSGLAGVDTQYF. CDR3 DNA: TGTGCCAGCAGTTCGGGACTAGCGGGAGTTGATACGCAGTATTTT.

The J gene is TRBJ2-7, the V gene TRBV7-6, with D possibly TRBD1 on 6 matching bases. The CDR3 consists of 14 residues. V was cut by 3 bases and J by 5 bases, with 14 bases left in between. CDR1 is SGHVS, CDR2 FNYEAQ, per germline. In DNA form, the CDR3 reads TGTGCCAGCAGCTTCGGACAGCCAACCGACGAGCAGTACTTC. Translating it yields CASSFGQPTDEQYF.

With respect to this clone: Other DNA sequences in this sample translate to the same CDR3. V gene TRBV7-9 combines with J gene TRBJ2-3; 13 bases line up with TRBD2. Per germline, CDR1 SEHNR and CDR2 FQNEAQ (reference sequence). The V segment lost 3 bases and the J segment 2 bases; nucleotides outside the gene matches: 2. The CDR3 covers 16 residues. In DNA, the CDR3 is TGTGCCAGCAGCTTGGGGACTAGCGGGAACACAGATACGCAGTATTTT. Protein: CASSLGTSGNTDTQYF.

The sample holds a few counts of this clone. V gene TRBV10-3 combines with J gene TRBJ2-7, with D unresolved. Trimming removed 2 bases from V and 1 base from J, with 6 bases in between. CDR3 length equals 13 residues. Germline V gives CDR1 ENHRY, CDR2 SYGVKD. The CDR3 region is CAISEGRSYEQYF. The CDR3, as DNA: TGTGCCATCAGTGAGGGCAGATCCTACGAGCAGTACTTC.

This clone has a handful of counts. The chain combines TRBV28 with TRBJ1-6; TRBD1 matches 8 bases. V was pared by 6 bases and J by 9 bases, with 7 bases of the junction left unmatched. Germline assignment: CDR1 MDHEN and CDR2 SYDVKM. CDR3 length equals 14 residues. The CDR3 here is CASRPDRVISPLHF. CDR3 DNA sequence: TGTGCCAGCAGGCCGGACAGGGTAATTTCACCCCTCCACTTT.

This clone was detected a few times. The chain is built from TRBV9 and TRBJ2-5; perhaps TRBD2 as D (6 bases). Trimming left V 2 bases short and J 5 bases short, with 16 bases between. CDR3 length: 15 residues. CDR1 and CDR2 (germline): SGDLS, YYNGEE. CDR3 DNA: TGTGCCAGCAGCGTGGGGGACTCTTTTCGGGAGACCCAGTACTTC. It translates to CASSVGDSFRETQYF.

This clone was picked up a small number of times. This chain links TRBV2 with TRBJ2-4; 11 bases agree with TRBD1. This CDR3 has 14 amino acids. The germline CDR1 and CDR2 sequences are SNHLY and FYNNEI. The junction had 6 bases not matched to a gene; V was cut back by 8 bases and J by 6 bases. The CDR3 DNA sequence: TGTGCCAGCCGGACAGGGGGCGAGTCAAACATTCAGTACTTC. This translates into CASRTGGESNIQYF. Looking up the rest from reference TRBV2 and TRBJ2-4 gives the full variable domain: EPEVTQTPSHQVTQMGQEVILRCVPISNHLYFYWYRQILGQKVEFLVSFYNNEISEKSEIFDDQFSVERPDGSNFTLKIRSTKLEDSAMYFCASRTGGESNIQYFGAGTRLSVL.

V usage is TRBV19 and J usage is TRBJ2-7; 8 nucleotides align to TRBD2. CDR3 length: 13 amino acids. The ends lost 6 bases at V and 6 bases at J; junction bases unmatched: 7. Germline loops: CDR1 LNHDA, CDR2 SQIVND (reference sequence). DNA for the CDR3: TGTGCCAGTAGCCCGGGAGGGTCGGGCGAGCAGTACTTC. It translates to CASSPGGSGEQYF.

The chain is built from TRBV29-1 and TRBJ1-1; a weak D match, TRBD1 (5 bases). The germline V gene has CDR1 SQVTM and CDR2 ANQGSEA. Between the trimmed V and J ends, which lost 7 bases and 4 bases, there was a span of 13 bases. This CDR3 is 12 amino acids long. In nucleotides, the CDR3 is TGCAGCGCCACCCTGGGGGGCACTGAAGCTTTCTTT. This sequence encodes CSATLGGTEAFF.

The rearrangement uses TRBV7-9 and TRBJ2-1; D may be TRBD2 (5 bases). The CDR3 contains 15 residues. The V and J ends lost 7 bases and 3 bases respectively, with 16 bases between them. Germline loops: CDR1 SEHNR, CDR2 FQNEAQ (reference sequence). CDR3 protein: CASTGIRGDYNEQFF. DNA for the CDR3: TGTGCCAGCACCGGGATACGGGGAGACTACAATGAGCAGTTCTTC.

The chain joins TRBV4-2 to TRBJ1-5; 8 bases agree with TRBD1. V shed 0 bases and J 2 bases; nucleotides not matched to a gene: 9. CDR3 size: 18 residues. The V gene's germline CDR1 is LGHNA and CDR2 YNFKEQ. CDR3 DNA sequence: TGTGCCAGCAGCCAAGATCCCTACAGGGGGTCTGGCAATCAGCCCCAGCATTTT. This sequence encodes CASSQDPYRGSGNQPQHF.

V usage is TRBV5-5 and J usage is TRBJ2-7; 8 bases match TRBD1. This CDR3 region has 15 residues. CDR1 and CDR2 (germline): SGHKS, YYEKEE (reference sequence). The V segment lost 4 bases and the J segment 12 bases; nucleotides outside the gene matches: 18. The CDR3 DNA follows: TGTGCCAGCAGCAGGCCGGGACAGGAATCTAGCACTACGTACTTC. The encoded protein is CASSRPGQESSTTYF.

The V gene is TRBV9, the J gene TRBJ2-3; 9 positions agree with TRBD1. The germline V gene encodes CDR1 SGDLS and CDR2 YYNGEE. Trimming cost V 4 bases and J 2 bases; bases outside gene matches: 14. The CDR3 extends over 18 amino acids. CDR3 DNA sequence: TGTGCCAGCAGCCCCGCGTGGAGGGACAGGGCCAACACAGATACGCAGTATTTT. Translating gives CASSPAWRDRANTDTQYF.